This T cell receptor (beta chain) came from a study of cytomegalovirus exposure and HLA in healthy donors. PCR was performed using 60 Vbeta and 13 Jbeta primers. Clones were read by immunoSEQ multiplex PCR, and TCRdb kept only the in-frame ones, dropping some. The table has 160,000 or so clones, over 60% seen once. The ends lost 7 bases at V and 5 bases at J; junction bases unmatched: 12. Germline V gives CDR1 SEHNR, CDR2 FQNEAQ (reference sequence). The CDR3 runs 15 residues. The TCR was taken from a woman aged 25 to 39 in good health and CMV-seronegative. The rearrangement joins TRBV7-9 to TRBJ2-7, with 9 bases aligning to TRBD2. The source material was PBMCs. Written as DNA, the CDR3 is TGTGCCAGCATTGCGGGGATAGCGGGAGTGGACGAGCAGTACTTC. It encodes CASIAGIAGVDEQYF.